This T cell receptor beta chain was found in a study of cytomegalovirus exposure and HLA in healthy donors. In the PCR, 60 Vbeta and 13 Jbeta primers were used. Libraries were prepared by immunoSEQ multiplex PCR; TCRdb keeps only in-frame clonotypes and omits some of them. The data hold some 160,000 clones, with 70% to 90% observed a single time. Germline assignment: CDR1 LNHDA and CDR2 SQIVND (reference sequence). The CDR3 covers 16 residues. Trimming removed 10 bases at V and 1 base at J, with 17 bases between. Material for sequencing was PBMCs. This TCR was recovered from a man under 40 in good health and CMV-seropositive. This chain links TRBV19 with TRBJ2-6, with D possibly being TRBD1 (5 bases). As DNA, the CDR3 is TGTGCCACCAAGGACATGAGCTCGTCTGGGGCCAACGTCCTGACTTTC. Protein sequence: CATKDMSSSGANVLTF.